The rows below give T cell receptor beta chains drawn from one sample of a study of preoperative IRX-2 immunotherapy in early breast cancer. Data came from immunoSEQ multiplex PCR; TCRdb stores just in-frame clones and leaves some out. The sample has some 32,000 clones, roughly four fifths seen once. The sample was lymph node tissue, taken from a patient treated with IRX-2 immunotherapy. The receptor set was obtained from a human donor with breast cancer. The CDR3 runs from the conserved cysteine through the conserved F or W. D genes are given only for firm matches. A row's size may be missing; if present it is once, few, many or a size class.

V gene	CDR3 length	D gene	clone size	J gene	CDR3 protein	CDR3 DNA
TRBV6-8	14	TRBD1	NA	TRBJ1-2	CASSPPPGGHGYTF	TGTGCCAGCAGCCCCCCCCCAGGGGGCCATGGCTACACCTTC
TRBV15	16	NA	NA	TRBJ1-3	CATSIISGLPGNTIYF	TGTGCCACCAGCATCATTTCGGGCCTTCCTGGAAACACCATATATTTT
TRBV11-3	14	TRBD2	NA	TRBJ2-7	CASSLGLGNYEQYF	TGTGCCAGCAGCCTTGGACTAGGGAACTACGAGCAGTACTTC
TRBV18	15	NA	once	TRBJ2-3	CASSPRRTGAYTQYF	TGTGCCAGCTCACCACGGAGAACGGGGGCCTATACGCAGTATTTT
TRBV5-1	14	NA	NA	TRBJ1-2	CASSLTVEGDGYTF	TGCGCCAGCAGCTTGACCGTGGAAGGGGATGGCTACACCTTC
TRBV18	16	NA	NA	TRBJ2-7	CASSPLMAGIPSEQYF	TGTGCCAGCTCACCACTCATGGCGGGGATCCCCAGCGAGCAGTACTTC
TRBV27	17	TRBD2	NA	TRBJ2-7	CASSFSSLAGGTYEQYF	TGTGCCAGCAGTTTTAGCTCCCTAGCGGGGGGGACCTACGAGCAGTACTTC
TRBV18	18	TRBD1	NA	TRBJ2-3	CASSPTRDRGHGTDTQYF	TGTGCCAGCTCACCAACTCGGGACAGGGGGCACGGCACAGATACGCAGTATTTT
TRBV15	16	NA	NA	TRBJ1-4	CATSRVEWGKGEKLFF	TGTGCCACCAGCAGAGTTGAGTGGGGCAAGGGTGAAAAACTGTTTTTT
TRBV11-3	15	NA	NA	TRBJ2-7	CASSSRQDHSYEQYF	TGTGCCAGCAGCTCCCGACAGGATCACTCCTACGAGCAGTACTTC
TRBV12-5	14	NA	NA	TRBJ2-3	CASLDYGGTDTQYF	TGTGCTAGCCTCGATTACGGGGGAACAGATACGCAGTATTTT
TRBV19	20	TRBD2	NA	TRBJ2-1	CASSIEGASLAGGSYNEQFF	TGTGCCAGTAGTATAGAAGGGGCCTCGCTAGCGGGGGGCTCCTACAATGAGCAGTTCTTC
TRBV6-4	15	NA	NA	TRBJ2-1	CASSYNRGPYNEQFF	TGTGCCAGCAGTTACAATAGGGGTCCCTACAATGAGCAGTTCTTC
TRBV4-1	15	NA	NA	TRBJ2-7	CASSQEGGSRYEQYF	TGCGCCAGCAGCCAAGAAGGGGGGAGTAGGTACGAGCAGTACTTC
TRBV11-3	15	TRBD1	NA	TRBJ1-4	CASSLGDRTNEKLFF	TGTGCCAGCAGCTTAGGGGACAGGACTAATGAAAAACTGTTTTTT
TRBV15	14	NA	NA	TRBJ1-1	CATSRDPGLDEAFF	TGTGCCACCAGCAGAGACCCCGGGCTGGATGAAGCTTTCTTT
TRBV28	12	NA	NA	TRBJ2-7	CASSLYGDEQYF	TGTGCCAGCAGTTTATACGGGGACGAGCAGTACTTC
TRBV19	14	NA	NA	TRBJ1-5	CATARGGSNQPQHF	TGTGCCACAGCCCGGGGAGGGTCGAATCAGCCCCAGCATTTT
TRBV6-4	14	NA	NA	TRBJ1-2	CASSADRQGRGYTF	TGTGCCAGCAGTGCAGACAGGCAGGGTCGTGGCTACACCTTC
TRBV29-1	13	NA	once	TRBJ2-3	CSGGDTAADTQYF	TGCAGCGGGGGAGATACGGCCGCAGATACGCAGTATTTT
TRBV19	12	NA	NA	TRBJ2-5	CASSRTEETQYF	TGTGCCAGTAGTAGGACCGAAGAGACCCAGTACTTC
TRBV23-1	13	NA	NA	TRBJ2-7	CASSLSHWDEQYF	TGCGCCAGCAGCTTGAGCCACTGGGACGAGCAGTACTTC
TRBV6-8	13	NA	NA	TRBJ2-7	CASSWGRGYEQYF	TGTGCCAGCAGTTGGGGTCGAGGGTACGAGCAGTACTTC
TRBV14	15	TRBD1	NA	TRBJ2-7	CASSRSGQGGYEQYF	TGTGCCAGCAGTCGCAGCGGACAGGGGGGCTACGAGCAGTACTTC
TRBV7-1	14	NA	NA	TRBJ2-1	CASSASQYENEQFF	TGTGCCAGCAGTGCGTCCCAGTATGAGAATGAGCAGTTCTTC
TRBV6-8	14	NA	once	TRBJ1-5	CASSYFTGKQPQHF	TGTGCCAGCAGTTACTTTACAGGGAAACAGCCCCAGCATTTT
TRBV25-1	17	TRBD1	NA	TRBJ1-3	CASSEWDRSYAGNTIYF	TGTGCCAGCAGTGAGTGGGACAGGTCATACGCTGGAAACACCATATATTTT
TRBV6-8	14	TRBD2	NA	TRBJ2-7	CAISAHSSGGEQYF	TGTGCCATCAGTGCTCACTCTTCGGGGGGCGAGCAGTACTTC
TRBV10-3	14	TRBD2	NA	TRBJ2-3	CATTPGGFTDTQYF	TGTGCCACCACTCCGGGGGGATTCACAGATACGCAGTATTTT
TRBV29-1	13	NA	NA	TRBJ2-1	CSVEAAPWHEQFF	TGCAGCGTTGAAGCCGCCCCGTGGCATGAGCAGTTCTTC
TRBV28	14	NA	NA	TRBJ1-1	CASSRGQMNTEAFF	TGTGCCAGCAGTAGGGGACAAATGAACACTGAAGCTTTCTTT
TRBV19	15	NA	once	TRBJ1-5	CASSIRGTNNQPQHF	TGTGCCAGTAGTATTCGGGGGACGAACAATCAGCCCCAGCATTTT
TRBV28	14	NA	NA	TRBJ1-1	CASSVPTRSGEAFF	TGTGCCAGCAGTGTGCCGACGCGATCGGGTGAAGCTTTCTTT
TRBV5-1	14	NA	NA	TRBJ1-3	CASSLQGLGNTIYF	TGCGCCAGCAGCCTACAGGGTCTTGGAAACACCATATATTTT
TRBV19	15	NA	NA	TRBJ2-7	CASSKRARGDYEQYF	TGTGCCAGTAGTAAACGGGCCCGCGGGGACTACGAGCAGTACTTC
TRBV6-8	15	NA	few	TRBJ1-2	CASSYSKGGIYGYTF	TGTGCCAGCAGTTACTCGAAGGGGGGAATCTATGGCTACACCTTC
TRBV29-1	14	TRBD2	once	TRBJ2-1	CSGLLAGGVGEQFF	TGCAGCGGTCTCTTAGCGGGAGGGGTCGGTGAGCAGTTCTTC
TRBV6-8	15	TRBD2	NA	TRBJ2-1	CASGRLAGSYNEQFF	TGTGCCAGCGGACGACTAGCGGGGAGTTACAATGAGCAGTTCTTC
TRBV1	14	NA	NA	TRBJ1-5	CASSQAAENQPQHF	TGCGCCAGCAGCCAAGCGGCAGAAAATCAGCCCCAGCATTTT
TRBV11-3	17	TRBD1	NA	TRBJ1-5	CASSSHTRQGLGQPQHF	TGTGCCAGCAGCTCCCACACTAGACAGGGGTTGGGTCAGCCCCAGCATTTT
TRBV29-1	14	TRBD1	NA	TRBJ1-4	CSVEGQGLMRKLFF	TGCAGCGTTGAAGGACAGGGCCTAATGAGGAAACTGTTTTTT
TRBV29-1	16	NA	once	TRBJ1-2	CSVEGSGTAPNYGYTF	TGCAGCGTTGAGGGCTCGGGCACTGCCCCTAACTATGGCTACACCTTC
TRBV23-1	14	TRBD2	NA	TRBJ2-7	CASSLQGLAYEQYF	TGCGCCAGCAGCTTACAAGGACTAGCTTACGAGCAGTACTTC
TRBV15	16	TRBD1	once	TRBJ1-3	CATSRVTGLSGNTIYF	TGTGCCACCAGCAGAGTGACAGGGCTCTCTGGAAACACCATATATTTT
TRBV28	17	TRBD2	NA	TRBJ2-5	CASSLIVTSGRAETQYF	TGTGCCAGCAGTCTCATCGTGACTAGCGGGAGGGCCGAGACCCAGTACTTC
TRBV25-1	16	TRBD1	NA	TRBJ2-2	CASSVVGTGKTGELFF	TGTGCCAGCAGTGTCGTAGGGACAGGGAAAACCGGGGAGCTGTTTTTT
TRBV10-3	12	NA	NA	TRBJ1-3	CAISEEGNTIYF	TGTGCCATCAGTGAGGAAGGAAACACCATATATTTT